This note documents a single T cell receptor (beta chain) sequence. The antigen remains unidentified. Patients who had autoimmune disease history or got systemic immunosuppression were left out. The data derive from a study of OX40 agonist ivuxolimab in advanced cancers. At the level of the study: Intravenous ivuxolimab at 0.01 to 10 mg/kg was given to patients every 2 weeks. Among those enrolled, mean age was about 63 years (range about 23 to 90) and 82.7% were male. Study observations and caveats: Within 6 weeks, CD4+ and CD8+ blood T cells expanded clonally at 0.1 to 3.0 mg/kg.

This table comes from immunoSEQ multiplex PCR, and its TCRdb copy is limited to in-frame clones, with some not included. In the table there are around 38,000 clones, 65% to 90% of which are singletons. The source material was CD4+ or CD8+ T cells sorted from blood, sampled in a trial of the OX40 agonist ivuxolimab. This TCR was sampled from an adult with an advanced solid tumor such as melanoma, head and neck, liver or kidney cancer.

The CDR3 DNA reads as TGTGCCAGCAGTGAGGACAGGGGGCGCTTAGCTGGGGCCAACGTCCTGACTTTC. This encodes CASSEDRGRLAGANVLTF. This chain joins TRBV25-1 and TRBJ2-6, with 11 nucleotides matching TRBD1. CDR3 length equals 18 residues. The germline V gene has CDR1 MGHDK and CDR2 SYGVNS. After removal of 3 bases from V and 2 bases from J, the junction contained 6 bases not matched to a gene.